A selection of T cell receptor beta chains follows, all from one sample in a study of radiation and T cells in renal cell carcinoma. Here immunoSEQ multiplex PCR was the method, and the copy in TCRdb shows in-frame clones only, minus some. Found here are about 61,000 clones, just under 80% of them singletons; the top ten hold about 7.1%. Sequencing was performed on blood, taken from a patient whose treatment included radiotherapy and nephrectomy. The receptors here all came from a man aged 60 to 75 with renal cell carcinoma. Each CDR3 is given with its conserved first and last residue. The size field is filled for only some rows; it gives once, few, many or a size class.

J | V | size | CDR3
TRBJ1-2 | TRBV6-6 | - | CASLSGTGVGYTF
TRBJ1-5 | TRBV12-1 | - | CASSTGYSNQPQHF
TRBJ1-1 | TRBV2 | few | CASRGTGYKSVAFF
TRBJ1-1 | TRBV7-9 | - | CASSPELNTEAFF
TRBJ1-2 | TRBV5-1 | - | CASSLDLLNYGYTF
TRBJ2-5 | TRBV30 | once | CAGLTEYQETQYF
TRBJ1-2 | TRBV6-1 | - | CASSETGAWGYTF
TRBJ2-7 | TRBV7-9 | - | CASTGGSSYEQYF
TRBJ1-5 | TRBV7-3 | - | CASSLEIRTQHF
TRBJ2-5 | TRBV7-9 | - | CASSLPTDTKHGTQYF
TRBJ1-1 | TRBV5-1 | - | CASSLVGSSEAFF
TRBJ2-2 | TRBV5-4 | - | CASSPEGAIGELFF
TRBJ2-5 | TRBV15 | - | CATSREGVVAGESGRGGTQYF
TRBJ1-1 | TRBV7-9 | - | CASRETENTEAFF
TRBJ1-2 | TRBV7-9 | few | CASSQSDGYTF
TRBJ2-3 | TRBV15 | - | CATSARQLSTDTQYF
TRBJ2-2 | TRBV10-3 | - | CAISDWTGRTGELFF
TRBJ2-5 | TRBV28 | - | CASSLGGQTKETQYF
TRBJ2-2 | TRBV29-1 | - | CSVRAGVDTGELFF
TRBJ2-1 | TRBV15 | - | CATSRDLPLYNEQFF
TRBJ1-1 | TRBV19 | - | CASSRDSYTEAFF
TRBJ2-3 | TRBV9 | - | CASSVEIVDTQYF
TRBJ1-2 | TRBV28 | - | CASTHQERGYTF
TRBJ2-1 | TRBV27 | - | CASSLYPPEEQFF
TRBJ2-1 | TRBV7-6 | - | CASSPGQGRPSNEQFF
TRBJ1-1 | TRBV7-2 | - | CASRWTGDTEAFF
TRBJ1-4 | TRBV18 | - | CASSRYTEGNEKLFF
TRBJ2-3 | TRBV2 | - | CASSRIGGALDTQYF
TRBJ2-2 | TRBV29-1 | once | CSVRRDFTGELFF
TRBJ1-1 | TRBV2 | - | CASSINRANTEAFF
TRBJ1-2 | TRBV27 | - | CASSLGGPLRDGYTF
TRBJ1-2 | TRBV14 | once | CASSRTGDYGYTF
TRBJ1-2 | TRBV14 | - | CASSQASGIGYTF
TRBJ1-1 | TRBV19 | - | CASSISGVAEAFF
TRBJ1-5 | TRBV15 | - | CATSRDLQNSNQPQHF
TRBJ2-1 | TRBV30 | - | CAHSLGLANEQFF
TRBJ1-2 | TRBV29-1 | - | CSGGQADYGYTF
TRBJ2-1 | TRBV10-3 | - | CAARGRGGGSEQFF
TRBJ2-1 | TRBV11-3 | - | CASSLVDGTINEQFF
TRBJ1-4 | TRBV14 | - | CASSRMGKLFF
TRBJ1-2 | TRBV10-3 | - | CAISLGQGNGYTF
TRBJ1-1 | TRBV11-3 | - | CASSPGQGNTEAFF
TRBJ1-5 | TRBV2 | - | CASSLGTGSIPQPQHF
TRBJ1-6 | TRBV7-9 | - | CASSLAGDRANSPLHF
TRBJ1-2 | TRBV29-1 | - | CSIESLGVGYGYTF
TRBJ2-7 | TRBV18 | - | CASSLGQGISYEQYF
TRBJ1-2 | TRBV11-2 | - | CASSLGGYDGYTF
TRBJ1-1 | TRBV7-9 | few | CASSPGQPVGAEAFF
TRBJ2-7 | TRBV9 | - | CASSDPRGAGEQYF
TRBJ1-5 | TRBV4-1 | - | CASSQEHQPQHF
TRBJ2-1 | TRBV20-1 | - | CSAGPLNEQFF
TRBJ1-2 | TRBV27 | - | CASSPNPQDGYTF
TRBJ2-1 | TRBV9 | - | CASSVASGGEQFF
TRBJ2-1 | TRBV10-1 | - | CASSEFTGSSYNEQFF
TRBJ2-7 | TRBV28 | - | CASSFGLAVITYEQYF
TRBJ1-5 | TRBV10-3 | - | CAISEVGADGNQPQHF
TRBJ2-1 | TRBV29-1 | - | CSVGENEQFF
TRBJ2-1 | TRBV14 | - | CASSPGLLNEQFF
TRBJ2-1 | TRBV14 | few | CASSHRQGIRDNEQFF